This T cell receptor beta chain was found in a study of cytomegalovirus exposure and HLA in healthy donors. About the study: Early on, a data release was issued that held roughly 80 million unique TCRs from HLA-typed donors.

General study points: Immune exposure data for these donors was limited to CMV serostatus.

About this clone itself: Its antigen remains unknown.

The PCR made use of 60 Vbeta and 13 Jbeta primers. The repertoire was sequenced with immunoSEQ multiplex PCR; TCRdb's copy has only in-frame clones and lacks some. Seen here are under 200,000 clones, 68% observed once, and the top ten hold roughly 2.7%. Germline assignment: CDR1 MNHEY and CDR2 SMNVEV (reference sequence). The CDR3 length is 16 residues. J gave up 3 bases and V 6 bases, and 6 bases lay outside the gene matches. The chain couples TRBV27 to TRBJ2-3, with 13 nucleotides matching TRBD2. The sequence came from a woman aged 40 to 55 in good health and CMV-seropositive. The sequenced material came from PBMCs. In DNA form, the CDR3 reads TGTGCCAGCAGACCGGGACTAGCGGGATTTACAGATACGCAGTATTTT. Translating gives CASRPGLAGFTDTQYF.